Included here is one TCR beta chain sequence, with context. The antigen remains undetermined. Per germline, CDR1 SSHAT and CDR2 FNYEAQ (reference sequence). This CDR3 region has 13 residues. Trimming cost V 8 bases and J 4 bases, with 14 bases left between them. TCRdb reanalysed the RT-PCR reads using MiXCR and keeps one entry per CDR3 protein. The sample shows about 19,000 distinct CDR3 sequences, around 76% of them seen only once. The data were taken from a study of yellow fever vaccine responses in identical twins. General study points: Twins' T cell vaccine responses reportedly looked partly convergent, partly personalized.

This material consisted of T cells from blood (PBMCs), unsorted or a sorted subset (not recorded which), taken before or after yellow fever vaccination (not recorded which). This TCR came from a woman between 18 and 30 years old who received the yellow fever vaccine. The chain recombines TRBV7-7 with TRBJ2-5; D possibly matches TRBD1 or TRBD2 (6 bases each). The CDR3 DNA reads TGTGCCAGCGGAACAGGGCGGGGAGAGACCCAGTACTTC. Translation: CASGTGRGETQYF.